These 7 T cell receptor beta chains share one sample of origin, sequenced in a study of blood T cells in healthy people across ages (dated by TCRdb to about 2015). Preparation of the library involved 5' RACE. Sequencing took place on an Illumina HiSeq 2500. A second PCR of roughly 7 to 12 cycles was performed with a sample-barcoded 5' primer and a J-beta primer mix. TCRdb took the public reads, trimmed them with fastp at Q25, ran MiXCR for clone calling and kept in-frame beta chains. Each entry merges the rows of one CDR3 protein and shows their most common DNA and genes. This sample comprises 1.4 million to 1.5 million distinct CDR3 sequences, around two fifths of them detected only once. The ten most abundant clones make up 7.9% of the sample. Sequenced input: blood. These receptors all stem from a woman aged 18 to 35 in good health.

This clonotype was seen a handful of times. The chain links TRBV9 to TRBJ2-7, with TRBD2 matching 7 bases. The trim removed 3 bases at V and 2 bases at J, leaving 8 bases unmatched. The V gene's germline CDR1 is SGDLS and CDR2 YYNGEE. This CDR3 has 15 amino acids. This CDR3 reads CASSAAGGTTYEQYF. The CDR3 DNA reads TGTGCCAGCAGCGCCGCCGGGGGGACCACCTACGAGCAGTACTTC.

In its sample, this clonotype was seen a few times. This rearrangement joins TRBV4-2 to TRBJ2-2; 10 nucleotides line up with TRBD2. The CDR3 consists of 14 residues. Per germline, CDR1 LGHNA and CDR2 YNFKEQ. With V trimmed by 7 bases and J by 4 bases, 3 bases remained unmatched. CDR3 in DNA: TGTGCCAGCAAAATAGCGGGGGGCACCGGGGAGCTGTTTTTT. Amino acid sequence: CASKIAGGTGELFF.

CDR3 sequence: CALHRTAGANVLTF. The CDR3 nucleotides read TGTGCCTTACACCGGACGGCTGGGGCCAACGTCCTGACTTTC. The chain employs TRBV30 and TRBJ2-6; D ambiguous. The CDR3 runs 14 residues. V lost 7 bases to trimming and J lost 2 bases, with 12 bases between them. Germline values: CDR1 GTSNPN, CDR2 SVGIG (reference sequence).

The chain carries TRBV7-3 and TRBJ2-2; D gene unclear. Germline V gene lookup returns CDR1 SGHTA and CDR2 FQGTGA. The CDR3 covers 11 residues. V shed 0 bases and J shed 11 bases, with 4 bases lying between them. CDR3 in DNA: TGTGCCAGCAGCTTAACTAGTGAGCTGTTTTTT. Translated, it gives CASSLTSELFF.

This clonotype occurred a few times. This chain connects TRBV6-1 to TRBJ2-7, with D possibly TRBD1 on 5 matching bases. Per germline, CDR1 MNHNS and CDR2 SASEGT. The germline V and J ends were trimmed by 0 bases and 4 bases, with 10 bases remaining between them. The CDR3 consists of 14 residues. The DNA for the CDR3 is TGTGCCAGCAGTGAAGCGGCAGGGTTGTACGAGCAGTACTTC. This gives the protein CASSEAAGLYEQYF.

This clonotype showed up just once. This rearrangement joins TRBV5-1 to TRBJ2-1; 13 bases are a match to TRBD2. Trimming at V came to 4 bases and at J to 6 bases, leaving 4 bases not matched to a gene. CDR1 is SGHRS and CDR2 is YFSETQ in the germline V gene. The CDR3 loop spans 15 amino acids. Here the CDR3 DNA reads TGCGCCAGCAGCATGCGGACTAGCGGGAGCAATGAGCAGTTCTTC. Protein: CASSMRTSGSNEQFF.

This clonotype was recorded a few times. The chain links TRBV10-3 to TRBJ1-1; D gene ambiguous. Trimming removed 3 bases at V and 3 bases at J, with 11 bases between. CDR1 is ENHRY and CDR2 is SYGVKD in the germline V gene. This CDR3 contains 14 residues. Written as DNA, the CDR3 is TGTGCCATCAGTGACCCGGGAGGAGACACTGAAGCTTTCTTT. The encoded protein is CAISDPGGDTEAFF.